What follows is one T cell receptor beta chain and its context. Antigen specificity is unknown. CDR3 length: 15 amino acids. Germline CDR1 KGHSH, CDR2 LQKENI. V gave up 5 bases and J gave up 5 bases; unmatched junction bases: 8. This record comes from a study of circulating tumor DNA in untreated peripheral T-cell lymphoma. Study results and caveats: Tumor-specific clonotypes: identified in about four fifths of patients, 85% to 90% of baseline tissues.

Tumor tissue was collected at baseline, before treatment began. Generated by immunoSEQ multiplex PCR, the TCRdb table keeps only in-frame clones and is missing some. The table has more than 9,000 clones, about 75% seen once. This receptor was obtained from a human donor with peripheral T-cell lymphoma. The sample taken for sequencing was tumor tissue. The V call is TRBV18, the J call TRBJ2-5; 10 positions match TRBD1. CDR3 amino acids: CASSGPTGGFETQYF. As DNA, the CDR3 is TGTGCCAGCTCAGGCCCGACAGGGGGCTTTGAGACCCAGTACTTC.